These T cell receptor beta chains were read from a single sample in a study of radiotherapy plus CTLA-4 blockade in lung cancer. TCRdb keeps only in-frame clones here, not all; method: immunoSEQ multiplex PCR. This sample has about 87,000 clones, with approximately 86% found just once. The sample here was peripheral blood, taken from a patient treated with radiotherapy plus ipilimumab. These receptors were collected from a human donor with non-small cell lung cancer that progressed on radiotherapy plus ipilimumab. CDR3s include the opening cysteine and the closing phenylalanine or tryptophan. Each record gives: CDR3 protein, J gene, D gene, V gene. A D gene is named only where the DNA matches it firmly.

CDR3 protein: CASNPRVLADYGYTF
J gene: TRBJ1-2
D gene: -
V gene: TRBV6-1

CDR3 protein: CASSPNRGLNTEAFF
J gene: TRBJ1-1
D gene: TRBD1
V gene: TRBV18

CDR3 protein: CASSYDRGGHNEQFF
J gene: TRBJ2-1
D gene: TRBD1
V gene: TRBV2

CDR3 protein: CASSYDRDSLNTEAFF
J gene: TRBJ1-1
D gene: TRBD1
V gene: TRBV6-6

CDR3 protein: CASSLAGGTGGVGYTF
J gene: TRBJ1-2
D gene: TRBD1
V gene: TRBV5-1

CDR3 protein: CSVELGRRSRETQYF
J gene: TRBJ2-5
D gene: -
V gene: TRBV29-1

CDR3 protein: CASSLGRGSGRAAGELFF
J gene: TRBJ2-2
D gene: TRBD2
V gene: TRBV7-2

CDR3 protein: CASSFTFDWGGGEPYNEQFF
J gene: TRBJ2-1
D gene: -
V gene: TRBV5-4

CDR3 protein: CASSPWTSGRPVTGELFF
J gene: TRBJ2-2
D gene: TRBD2
V gene: TRBV4-2

CDR3 protein: CASSQDPGTSGKHSYNEQFF
J gene: TRBJ2-1
D gene: TRBD2
V gene: TRBV4-2

CDR3 protein: CASSHRTMRTRSGGPGHEQFF
J gene: TRBJ2-1
D gene: TRBD2
V gene: TRBV13

CDR3 protein: CASRGGVFSETQYF
J gene: TRBJ2-5
D gene: TRBD2
V gene: TRBV5-1

CDR3 protein: CASSVIEGQPQHF
J gene: TRBJ1-5
D gene: -
V gene: TRBV25-1

CDR3 protein: CASSLRGSATEAFF
J gene: TRBJ1-1
D gene: -
V gene: TRBV27

CDR3 protein: CASNPLNTEAFF
J gene: TRBJ1-1
D gene: -
V gene: TRBV6-1

CDR3 protein: CASNLPGTGNYGYTF
J gene: TRBJ1-2
D gene: TRBD1
V gene: TRBV7-9

CDR3 protein: CASSPDLAGELFF
J gene: TRBJ2-2
D gene: -
V gene: TRBV7-2

CDR3 protein: CASSAPGDTIYF
J gene: TRBJ1-3
D gene: -
V gene: TRBV27

CDR3 protein: CASSLGRSTDTQYF
J gene: TRBJ2-3
D gene: -
V gene: TRBV7-6

CDR3 protein: CASSYWAGEETQYF
J gene: TRBJ2-5
D gene: TRBD2
V gene: TRBV6-5

CDR3 protein: CASKVGGRTEAFF
J gene: TRBJ1-1
D gene: -
V gene: TRBV6-5

CDR3 protein: CASTPDRHYEQYF
J gene: TRBJ2-7
D gene: -
V gene: TRBV21-1

CDR3 protein: CARRRRVRKTGELFF
J gene: TRBJ2-2
D gene: -
V gene: TRBV19

CDR3 protein: CASSGVGGNTIYF
J gene: TRBJ1-3
D gene: -
V gene: TRBV25-1

CDR3 protein: CASSMGGYYGYTF
J gene: TRBJ1-2
D gene: -
V gene: TRBV19

CDR3 protein: CASGTFSSYEQYF
J gene: TRBJ2-7
D gene: -
V gene: TRBV7-2

CDR3 protein: CASSQEGFFGYTF
J gene: TRBJ1-2
D gene: -
V gene: TRBV4-3

CDR3 protein: CASSRQGRGNTEAFF
J gene: TRBJ1-1
D gene: TRBD1
V gene: TRBV19

CDR3 protein: CASSYSKASETYEQYF
J gene: TRBJ2-7
D gene: -
V gene: TRBV6-5

CDR3 protein: CASSGDRVPGGYGYTF
J gene: TRBJ1-2
D gene: TRBD1
V gene: TRBV18

CDR3 protein: CASSGRTGANYGYTF
J gene: TRBJ1-2
D gene: -
V gene: TRBV2

CDR3 protein: CASPDSCEQYF
J gene: TRBJ2-7
D gene: -
V gene: TRBV18

CDR3 protein: CASSWTGTADQPQHF
J gene: TRBJ1-5
D gene: TRBD1
V gene: TRBV7-2

CDR3 protein: CASATVGQGSYEQYF
J gene: TRBJ2-7
D gene: TRBD1
V gene: TRBV7-9

CDR3 protein: CASNFGGGGYEQYF
J gene: TRBJ2-7
D gene: -
V gene: TRBV6-5

CDR3 protein: CASTARGRRETQYF
J gene: TRBJ2-5
D gene: TRBD1
V gene: TRBV10-1

CDR3 protein: CATSQDWSNEQFF
J gene: TRBJ2-1
D gene: -
V gene: TRBV15

CDR3 protein: CASSLTGDSYNEQFF
J gene: TRBJ2-1
D gene: TRBD1
V gene: TRBV5-6

CDR3 protein: CSAPLQGETQYF
J gene: TRBJ2-5
D gene: -
V gene: TRBV29-1

CDR3 protein: CASSPESVYGYTF
J gene: TRBJ1-2
D gene: -
V gene: TRBV18

CDR3 protein: CASTGQGVDTQYF
J gene: TRBJ2-3
D gene: TRBD1
V gene: TRBV2

CDR3 protein: CASSYRQGARETQYF
J gene: TRBJ2-5
D gene: TRBD1
V gene: TRBV6-5

CDR3 protein: CASSGEQGLNTEAFF
J gene: TRBJ1-1
D gene: -
V gene: TRBV5-1

CDR3 protein: CASSGPRGDRNTEAFF
J gene: TRBJ1-1
D gene: TRBD1
V gene: TRBV6-1

CDR3 protein: CASSERVQSYNSPLHF
J gene: TRBJ1-6
D gene: -
V gene: TRBV6-1

CDR3 protein: CASRTAWRNIQYF
J gene: TRBJ2-4
D gene: -
V gene: TRBV2

CDR3 protein: CATSRDGTRADTEAFF
J gene: TRBJ1-1
D gene: -
V gene: TRBV15

CDR3 protein: CAWGTRGNTIYF
J gene: TRBJ1-3
D gene: -
V gene: TRBV30

CDR3 protein: CASSVDGFRGYEQYF
J gene: TRBJ2-7
D gene: -
V gene: TRBV9

CDR3 protein: CASSPGGGDGTQYF
J gene: TRBJ2-5
D gene: -
V gene: TRBV18

CDR3 protein: CAIMPGLYNEQFF
J gene: TRBJ2-1
D gene: -
V gene: TRBV10-3

CDR3 protein: CASSQDRTSFHNEQFF
J gene: TRBJ2-1
D gene: TRBD2
V gene: TRBV4-3